This T cell receptor beta chain derives from a study of beta chain features in type 1 diabetes. Whole-study findings and limits: In cDNA sequencing, cells with high TCR expression could be over-represented.

Expressed TCRB transcripts were sequenced because the isolated RNA had all been reverse transcribed beforehand. TCRdb keeps only in-frame clones here, not all; method: immunoSEQ multiplex PCR. The table has under 200,000 clones, less than 9.5% seen once. In the case of this clone: As yet, its antigen is unknown.

This CDR3 comprises 14 residues. V lost 3 bases, J lost 0 bases, and 9 bases lay in between. Germline lookup yields CDR1 SGHNT and CDR2 YENEEA. Input material: central memory CD4+ T cells from blood. The chain carries TRBV11-3 and TRBJ2-7, with a possible D match to TRBD1 (5 bases). This clonotype was obtained from a woman aged 18-29 years in good health. CDR3 coding DNA: TGTGCCAGCAGCTTCACGGACAACTCCTACGAGCAGTACTTC. Translating gives CASSFTDNSYEQYF. The full variable domain, in which reference TRBV11-3 and TRBJ2-7 provide the parts outside the CDR3, is EAGVVQSPRYKIIEKKQPVAFWCNPISGHNTLYWYLQNLGQGPELLIRYENEEAVDDSQLPKDRFSAERLKGVDSTLKIQPAELGDSAVYLCASSFTDNSYEQYFGPGTRLTVT.